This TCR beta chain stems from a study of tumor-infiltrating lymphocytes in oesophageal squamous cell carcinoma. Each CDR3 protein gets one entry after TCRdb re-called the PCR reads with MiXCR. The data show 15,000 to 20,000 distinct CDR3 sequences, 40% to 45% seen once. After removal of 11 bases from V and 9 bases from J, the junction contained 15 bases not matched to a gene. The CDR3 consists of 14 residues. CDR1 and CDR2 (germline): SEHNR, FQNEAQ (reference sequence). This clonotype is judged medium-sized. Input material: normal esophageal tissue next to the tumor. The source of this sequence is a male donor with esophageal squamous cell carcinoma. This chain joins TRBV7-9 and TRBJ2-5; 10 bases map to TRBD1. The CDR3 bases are TGTGCCTTGGCCCAGGGACAGGGGTCGTGGGCCCAGTACTTC. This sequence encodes CALAQGQGSWAQYF.